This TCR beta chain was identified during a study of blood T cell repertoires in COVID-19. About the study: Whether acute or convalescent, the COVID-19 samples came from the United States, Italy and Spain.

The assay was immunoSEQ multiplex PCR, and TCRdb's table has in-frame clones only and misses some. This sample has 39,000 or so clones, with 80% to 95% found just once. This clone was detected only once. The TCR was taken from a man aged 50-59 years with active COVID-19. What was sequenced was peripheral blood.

The DNA of the CDR3 is TGTGCCAGCGCACGGCGGGGGGCCTACCAAGAGACCCAGTACTTC. The encoded protein is CASARRGAYQETQYF. The rearrangement links TRBV6-5 to TRBJ2-5; 8 bases map to TRBD2. The CDR3 covers 15 residues. In germline, CDR1 is MNHEY, CDR2 SVGAGI. The J segment lost 0 bases and the V segment lost 8 bases, leaving 8 bases of the junction unmatched.